This TCR beta chain emerged from a study of blood T cell repertoires in COVID-19. Study in general: T cells, B-cell-depleted T cells, or PBMCs supplied cDNA or gDNA.

Original processing notes: Amplified reference gene primers provided the basis for estimating nucleated cell counts. Some clones are missing from TCRdb's copy, which holds only in-frame ones; the method was immunoSEQ multiplex PCR. The V and J calls and clone size come from that table; D and trimming were worked out from the DNA. The profile shows about 150,000 clones, about 85% of them singletons. While infection was still active, Seattle patients were enrolled and then followed longitudinally. V lost 5 bases, J lost 7 bases, and 15 bases lay in between. The CDR3 is made up of 15 amino acids. Germline CDR1 and CDR2: SGHTA and FQGTGA.

The receptor was isolated from a woman aged 55 to 70 with COVID-19, enrolled during active disease. The sequenced material came from peripheral blood. The chain employs TRBV7-3 and TRBJ1-6; D is perhaps TRBD1 (6 bases). The CDR3 sequence: CASSPAGGRNSPLHF. The CDR3 DNA reads TGTGCCAGCAGCCCCGCGGGGGGGCGGAATTCACCCCTCCACTTT.